This entry concerns a single TCR beta chain. Its antigen is still unknown. This specimen comes from a study of CD8 T cells in Susac syndrome. Study in general: Among sequenced Susac syndrome patients, six had active disease and roughly eight were in remission.

Whole-study findings and limits: That the number of individuals in its TCR sequencing and HLA analysis was relatively small was acknowledged by the study. Clonal expansion did not appear in Susac syndrome CD4+ T cell repertoires.

Random hexamers were used to reverse transcribe the RNA input (about 0.5 to 1 ug). Via MiXCR, TCRdb re-called the immunoSEQ multiplex PCR reads, giving one row per CDR3 protein. This sample has 240,000 or so distinct CDR3 sequences, with approximately 95% found just once. The CDR3 extends over 12 amino acids. Germline V CDR1 and CDR2: SGHDT, YYEEEE. Between the trimmed V and J ends, which lost 6 bases and 7 bases, there was a span of 12 bases. CD8+ and CD4+ T cells taken from blood had their TCR beta sequenced. The origin of this receptor is a human donor with Susac syndrome. The sequencing input was CD4+ T cells from PBMCs. The chain combines TRBV5-6 with TRBJ2-3; D remains unclear. The CDR3 spells CASNPAGNTQYF. In DNA, the CDR3 is TGTGCCAGCAACCCCGCCGGAAATACGCAGTATTTT.